This T cell receptor (beta chain) came from a study of cytomegalovirus exposure and HLA in healthy donors (dated by TCRdb to 2017 to 2019). For the study in its entirety: The 500 to 800 repertoires of the first cohort and the 95 to 150 validation repertoires were produced on the same platform, according to a later analysis. The aim of the study was to test whether cataloging public T cell receptors could identify signatures of past pathogen exposure. High-throughput TCR immunosequencing, statistical association of individual TCRs with disease status, and machine learning were combined to predict cytomegalovirus infection status. In addition to the first cohort of several hundred subjects, a separate validation cohort of under 150 different subjects was used.

V and J lose 6 bases and 2 bases, and a span of 11 bases separates them. CDR1 and CDR2, looked up from the germline V gene, are SGHTA and FQGNSA. The CDR3 measures 13 amino acids from cysteine to phenylalanine. Only the CDR3 part of the read is kept: 39 bases, read in frame from the first base. Study-wide conclusions, independent of this receptor: The classifier was reported to diagnose cytomegalovirus status with high specificity and sensitivity in both the original cohort and the validation cohort. It was suggested by the authors that the approach could potentially be generalized to other disease states and immunological phenotypes. Most TCR sequences were observed very rarely across donors, whereas some public TCRs were present in many individuals. All 120 or so repertoires were used to score co-occurrence in the validation cohort in a later analysis, because that analysis had no HLA typing for the cohort. Of the cluster scores, 85% to 95% were above 0 in a later analysis, which found that TCRs clustered in the first cohort also tended to co-occur in the 120 validation repertoires. A few of the identified cytomegalovirus-associated TCR beta chains were confirmed in vitro to be specific for cytomegalovirus antigens. The study gave a list of over 150 TCR beta chains associated with cytomegalovirus.

On this clone itself: This clone's antigen is unknown. No much larger clonotype is one base removed from it; base qualities were not supplied.

The receptor library was made with the immunoSEQ multiplex PCR assay. The published analysis was carried out like this. A statistical classification framework was built for diagnosing cytomegalovirus status from the catalog of TCR beta chain sequences. TCRdb's version of the immuneACCESS table is confined to in-frame rearrangements and falls short of the full clone set. An unresolved V gene accounts for under half of the shortfall where checked; the remainder is of unknown origin. V, J and clone size are those of that table, while D and trimming were read from the DNA. This sample gives around 98,000 clones in total; less than 90% of them show up just once. Clones ranked in the top ten supply 5.5% to 7% of the sample. The donors belonged to the validation cohort of approximately 130 subjects, which was separate from the approximately 700-subject first cohort.

The sequence was collected from a man between 18 and 29 years old in good health and CMV-seropositive. Sequenced material: PBMCs. The rearrangement combines TRBV7-2 with TRBJ2-7; matching of 6 bases hints at TRBD2 as the D gene. The DNA sequence is as follows: TGTGCCAGCAGGGCCCCGGGAGCCTACGAGCAGTACTTC. Its product reads: CASRAPGAYEQYF.